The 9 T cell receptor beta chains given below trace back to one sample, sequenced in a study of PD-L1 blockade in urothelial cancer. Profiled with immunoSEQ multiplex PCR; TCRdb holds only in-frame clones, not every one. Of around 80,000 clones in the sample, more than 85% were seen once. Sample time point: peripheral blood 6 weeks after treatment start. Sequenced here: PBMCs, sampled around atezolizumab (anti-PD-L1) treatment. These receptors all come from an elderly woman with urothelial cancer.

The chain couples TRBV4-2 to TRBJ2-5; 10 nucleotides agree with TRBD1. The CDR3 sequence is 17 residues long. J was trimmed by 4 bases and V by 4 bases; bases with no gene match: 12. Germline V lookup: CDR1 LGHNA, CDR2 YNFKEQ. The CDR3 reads CASSLRGGTGVLETQYF. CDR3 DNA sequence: TGTGCCAGCAGCCTCCGAGGCGGGACAGGGGTCCTAGAGACCCAGTACTTC.

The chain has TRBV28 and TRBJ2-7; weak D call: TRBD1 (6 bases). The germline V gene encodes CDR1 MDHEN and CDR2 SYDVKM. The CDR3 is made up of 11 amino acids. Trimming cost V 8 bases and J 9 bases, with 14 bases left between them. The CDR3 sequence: CASGGGSSQYF. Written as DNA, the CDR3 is TGTGCCAGCGGGGGCGGGTCGTCGCAGTACTTC.

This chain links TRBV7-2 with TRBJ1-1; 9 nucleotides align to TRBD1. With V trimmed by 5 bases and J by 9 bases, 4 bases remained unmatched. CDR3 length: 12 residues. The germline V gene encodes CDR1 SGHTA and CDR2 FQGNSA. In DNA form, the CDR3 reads TGTGCCAGCAGCCCCGGACAGGGGAAAGCTTTCTTT. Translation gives CASSPGQGKAFF.

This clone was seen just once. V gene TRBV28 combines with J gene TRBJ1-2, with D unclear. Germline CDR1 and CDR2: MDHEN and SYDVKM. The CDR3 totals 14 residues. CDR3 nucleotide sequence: TGTGGGATAGAGGCCAACAACCCGAACTATGGCTACACCTTC. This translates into CGIEANNPNYGYTF.

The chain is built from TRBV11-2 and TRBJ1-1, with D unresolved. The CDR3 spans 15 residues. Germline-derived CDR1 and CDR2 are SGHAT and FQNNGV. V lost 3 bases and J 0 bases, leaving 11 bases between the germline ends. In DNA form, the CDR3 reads TGTGCCAGCAGCTTTTCAGGAAACATGAACACTGAAGCTTTCTTT. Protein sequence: CASSFSGNMNTEAFF. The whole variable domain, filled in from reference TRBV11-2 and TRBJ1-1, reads EAGVAQSPRYKIIEKRQSVAFWCNPISGHATLYWYQQILGQGPKLLIQFQNNGVVDDSQLPKDRFSAERLKGVDSTLKIQPAKLEDSAVYLCASSFSGNMNTEAFFGQGTRLTVV.

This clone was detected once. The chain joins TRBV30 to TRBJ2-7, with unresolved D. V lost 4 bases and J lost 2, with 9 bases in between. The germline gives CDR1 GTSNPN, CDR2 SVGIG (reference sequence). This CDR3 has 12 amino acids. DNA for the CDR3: TGTGCCTGGATTAACGGTGCCTACGAGCAGTACTTC. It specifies CAWINGAYEQYF. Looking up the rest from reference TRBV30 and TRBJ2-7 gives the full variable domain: SQTIHQWPATLVQPVGSPLSLECTVEGTSNPNLYWYRQAAGRGLQLLFYSVGIGQISSEVPQNLSASRPQDRQFILSSKKLLLSDSGFYLCAWINGAYEQYFGPGTRLTVT.

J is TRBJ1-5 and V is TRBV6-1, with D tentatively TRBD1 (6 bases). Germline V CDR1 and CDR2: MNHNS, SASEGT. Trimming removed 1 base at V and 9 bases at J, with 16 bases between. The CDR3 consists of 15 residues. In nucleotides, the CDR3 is TGTGCCAGCAGTGAAGGAGGGCGGCAGGGGTCGCCCCAGCATTTT. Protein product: CASSEGGRQGSPQHF.

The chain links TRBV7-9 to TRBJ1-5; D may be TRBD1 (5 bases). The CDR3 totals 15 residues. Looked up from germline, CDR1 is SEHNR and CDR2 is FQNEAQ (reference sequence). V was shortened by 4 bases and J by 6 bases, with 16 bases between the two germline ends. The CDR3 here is CASSSDGGMVQPQHF. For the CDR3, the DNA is TGTGCCAGCAGCTCAGACGGGGGGATGGTTCAGCCCCAGCATTTT.

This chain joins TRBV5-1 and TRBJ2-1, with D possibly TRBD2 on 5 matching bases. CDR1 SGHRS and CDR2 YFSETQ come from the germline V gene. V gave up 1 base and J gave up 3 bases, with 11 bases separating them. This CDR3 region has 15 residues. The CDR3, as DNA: TGCGCCAGCAGCTTGCGGTCTAGCAACTACAATGAGCAGTTCTTC. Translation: CASSLRSSNYNEQFF.